These T cell receptor beta chains were read from a single sample in a study of T cells in Graves' hyperthyroidism and ophthalmopathy. MiXCR was run by TCRdb on the multiplex PCR reads, yielding one entry per CDR3 protein. The sample shows about 710,000 distinct CDR3 sequences, about 17% of them seen only once. Material: blood. The receptors originated from a man aged 18 to 29 with Graves' hyperthyroidism. CDR3s include the opening cysteine and the closing phenylalanine or tryptophan. The D gene is left open where the match is weak. Where a row states a size, it is once, few, many or the class of an expanded clone; other rows omit it.

size	V	D	J	DNA	CDR3
many	TRBV7-9	TRBD2	TRBJ2-1	TGTGCCAGCAGCTCCCTCCGCAATAGCGGGGACCACAATGAGCAGTTCTTC	CASSSLRNSGDHNEQFF
few	TRBV4-1	TRBD1	TRBJ2-3	TGCGCCAGCAGCCAGACAGGGGAAGCAGATACGCAGTATTTT	CASSQTGEADTQYF
many	TRBV30	-	TRBJ2-4	TGTGCCTGGAGGGAGGAAGGACTAGCCAAAAACATTCAGTACTTC	CAWREEGLAKNIQYF
few	TRBV5-1	TRBD1	TRBJ2-5	TGCGCCAGCAGCTTGGCTGGGACAGGGTTATTAGAGACCCAGTACTTC	CASSLAGTGLLETQYF
-	TRBV20-1	-	TRBJ1-4	TGCAGTGCTAAATTTGCAACTAATGAAAAACTGTTTTTT	CSAKFATNEKLFF
many	TRBV29-1	-	TRBJ2-3	TGCAGCGTTTCCGACTGGTTCGATACGCAGTATTTT	CSVSDWFDTQYF
few	TRBV13	TRBD2	TRBJ2-1	TGTGCCAGCAGCTCGAGGCGGGAGAGCTCCTACAATGAGCAGTTCTTC	CASSSRRESSYNEQFF
-	TRBV7-9	-	TRBJ2-1	TGTGCCAGCAGCGCGGACCAGGGTGCCTACAATGAGCAGTTCTTC	CASSADQGAYNEQFF
few	TRBV24-1	-	TRBJ2-3	TGTGCCACCAGTGACCCCAGGTTAGGAGCAGATACGCAGTATTTT	CATSDPRLGADTQYF
-	TRBV5-6	-	TRBJ1-5	TGTGCCAGCAGCTTGTACAGTATAGGCAATCAGCCCCAGCATTTT	CASSLYSIGNQPQHF
-	TRBV6-1	TRBD1	TRBJ1-1	TGTGCCAGCGGCCTTTTCAGGGGGACTGAAGCTTTCTTT	CASGLFRGTEAFF
many	TRBV28	-	TRBJ2-3	TGTGCCAGCAGCCCTCGGACTAATTGGCTTCTGCGGGCTACGCAGTATTTT	CASSPRTNWLLRATQYF
many	TRBV28	-	TRBJ2-7	TGTGCCAGCAGTTCCCCGGGAGCTAGGCAGTACTTC	CASSSPGARQYF
-	TRBV25-1	-	TRBJ1-1	TGTGCCAGCAGTGAAGGGGCGAGTGAAGCTTTCTTT	CASSEGASEAFF
many	TRBV7-8	-	TRBJ1-1	TGTGCCAGCAGCTTACAGGGGAGTACAGGCACTGAAGCTTTCTTT	CASSLQGSTGTEAFF
many	TRBV20-1	TRBD2	TRBJ2-5	TGCAGTGCTAGAGGTGTTGGAGCGGGAGAGGTAGAGACCCAGTACTTC	CSARGVGAGEVETQYF
few	TRBV30	-	TRBJ2-3	TGTGCCTGGAGTCTGTGGGGGGCTAGCACAGATACGCAGTATTTT	CAWSLWGASTDTQYF
many	TRBV7-8	TRBD2	TRBJ2-5	TGTGCCAGCAGCTTAGGTCTCCAACTAGCGGGAGCAGCAGAGACCCAGTACTTC	CASSLGLQLAGAAETQYF
-	TRBV29-1	TRBD2	TRBJ2-1	TGCACCACGGGGAAAAGGGAGGGGAACAATGAGCAGTTCTTC	CTTGKREGNNEQFF
once	TRBV19	-	TRBJ1-2	TGTGCCAGTACTGCCGGGTCCTGGGGCTACACCTTC	CASTAGSWGYTF
-	TRBV11-3	-	TRBJ2-1	TGTGCCAGCAGCGTCCCTTTGACAACTAACTCCTACAATGAGCAGTTCTTC	CASSVPLTTNSYNEQFF
few	TRBV27	-	TRBJ2-7	TGTGCCAGCAGACCCGACATCTCCTACGAGCAGTACTTC	CASRPDISYEQYF
-	TRBV19	TRBD1	TRBJ2-1	TGTGCCAGTAGACAGGGGTATCGTCCCTACAATGAGCAGTTCTTC	CASRQGYRPYNEQFF
many	TRBV10-3	-	TRBJ2-5	TGTGCCATCAGTGAGCCAGCTCGGCTGGGAGAGACCCAGTACTTC	CAISEPARLGETQYF
once	TRBV28	TRBD1	TRBJ2-7	TGTGCCACCCGTATAGGAGCAGGGGGCTCGCCCTACGAGCAGTACTTC	CATRIGAGGSPYEQYF
-	TRBV29-1	-	TRBJ1-4	TGCAGCGTTGGGGGCGCCGGTGAAAAACTGTTTTTT	CSVGGAGEKLFF
many	TRBV28	TRBD1	TRBJ2-7	TGTGCCAGCAGTTACTCCGGGACAGGCCGCTACGAGCAGTACTTC	CASSYSGTGRYEQYF
many	TRBV5-1	TRBD1	TRBJ2-7	TGCGCCAGCAGCTGGGGGACAGGGGGTTCGAGCGAGCAGTACTTC	CASSWGTGGSSEQYF
many	TRBV20-1	-	TRBJ2-1	TGCAGTGCTAGGGCGGGACTGCTATTCGGTGAGCAGTTCTTC	CSARAGLLFGEQFF
few	TRBV27	TRBD2	TRBJ2-7	TGTGCCAGCAGTTTATCGAAACTAGCGGGTGGGTCCTACGAGCAGTACTTC	CASSLSKLAGGSYEQYF
once	TRBV29-1	-	TRBJ2-2	TGCAGCGCCGGACACACCAAAACCGGGGAGCTGTTTTTT	CSAGHTKTGELFF
many	TRBV18	-	TRBJ1-5	TGTGCCAGCTCACCCCAACAGAATTTCGATAGCAATCAGCCCCAGCATTTT	CASSPQQNFDSNQPQHF
many	TRBV30	-	TRBJ2-7	TGTGCCTGGAGTCGGACAGCTACCTACGAGCAGTACTTC	CAWSRTATYEQYF
-	TRBV9	TRBD2	TRBJ2-3	TGTGCCAGCAGCTCAGTTGGGGGAGGGCCGGGAGATACGCAGTATTTT	CASSSVGGGPGDTQYF
many	TRBV18	TRBD1	TRBJ2-7	TGTGCCAGCTCACCTCATCGGACAGGGTACACCTACGAGCAGTACTTC	CASSPHRTGYTYEQYF
many	TRBV19	TRBD2	TRBJ2-7	TGTGCCAGTAGTCCGCCGGGAGGGCTCTCGGGCGAGCAGTACTTC	CASSPPGGLSGEQYF
few	TRBV6-2/TRBV6-3	TRBD1	TRBJ2-7	TGTGCCAGCAGATTGACAGGGGGCTCCTACGAGCAGTACTTC	CASRLTGGSYEQYF
-	TRBV7-8	-	TRBJ2-7	TGTGCCAGCAGCCCTGGGAGAGACCTACGCGAGCAGTACTTC	CASSPGRDLREQYF
many	TRBV27	-	TRBJ1-2	TGTGCCAGCAGTTTTATTGGGGGCTTGTCGGGCTACACCTTC	CASSFIGGLSGYTF
many	TRBV5-1	TRBD1	TRBJ1-1	TGCGCCAGCAGCTTGGTACAGGGGCCTGAAGCTTTCTTT	CASSLVQGPEAFF
few	TRBV28	TRBD1	TRBJ2-2	TGTGCCAGCAGGGGGACAGGGGTTACCGGGGAGCTGTTTTTT	CASRGTGVTGELFF
few	TRBV15	TRBD1	TRBJ1-5	TGTGCCACCGGTTCTGGGACAGAGCCCAATCAGCCCCAGCATTTT	CATGSGTEPNQPQHF
many	TRBV6-1	-	TRBJ2-1	TGTGCCAGCAGTCGGGGGAGTGCTGAGCAGTTCTTC	CASSRGSAEQFF
-	TRBV29-1	TRBD1	TRBJ2-3	TGCAGCGCAAGCGGACAGGGCACCACAGATACGCAGTATTTT	CSASGQGTTDTQYF
-	TRBV5-1	-	TRBJ1-1	TGCGCCAGCAGCTTCTATCAGGGTCGGAACACTGAAGCTTTCTTT	CASSFYQGRNTEAFF
once	TRBV18	-	TRBJ1-6	TGTGCCAGCTCACCCCGACAGAATAATTCACCCCTCCACTTT	CASSPRQNNSPLHF
many	TRBV29-1	TRBD2	TRBJ2-1	TGCAGCGTGCAGCGGGAGGGTCTTTGGAATGAGCAGTTCTTC	CSVQREGLWNEQFF
many	TRBV20-1	-	TRBJ1-1	TGCAGCGTCATCCCCATGAACACTGAAGCTTTCTTT	CSVIPMNTEAFF
few	TRBV6-1	TRBD2	TRBJ2-2	TGTGCCAGCAAACCTGCCAGGACTAGCGCCCCCGGGGAGCTGTTTTTT	CASKPARTSAPGELFF
many	TRBV27	-	TRBJ1-1	TGTGCCAGCAGTGCCCTGGCCGGGATCATGAACACTGAAGCTTTCTTT	CASSALAGIMNTEAFF
-	TRBV6-1	-	TRBJ1-4	TGTGCCAGCAGTGAAGTGGACGGAGTTGCAACTAATGAAAAACTGTTTTTT	CASSEVDGVATNEKLFF
many	TRBV6-1	-	TRBJ2-7	TGTGCCAGCAGTGAAGGGGTGGCGTTCTCCCCCTACTACGAGCAGTACTTC	CASSEGVAFSPYYEQYF
many	TRBV7-9	TRBD2	TRBJ2-7	TGTGCCAGCAGCCCCCCCGAGACTAGCGGGCGCGTTTCCTACGAGCAGTACTTC	CASSPPETSGRVSYEQYF
few	TRBV7-7	-	TRBJ1-1	TGTGCTAGCAGACGGTGGGCAAAGAACACTGAAGCTTTCTTT	CASRRWAKNTEAFF
many	TRBV28	TRBD2	TRBJ2-5	TGTGCCAGCAGCACCCTCACCCCGACTAGCGGTCAAGAGACCCAGTACTTC	CASSTLTPTSGQETQYF
-	TRBV6-1	TRBD1	TRBJ1-4	TGTGCCAGCAGGGACAGGCCTAATGAAAAACTGTTTTTT	CASRDRPNEKLFF
many	TRBV28	-	TRBJ2-3	TGTGCCAGCAGTAACCGAGCGGATACGCAGTATTTT	CASSNRADTQYF
-	TRBV6-2/TRBV6-3	TRBD1	TRBJ1-5	TGTGCCAGCAGCCCAGGACAGGGGGTTCAGCCCCAGCATTTT	CASSPGQGVQPQHF
-	TRBV11-2	TRBD1	TRBJ2-7	TGTGCCAGCAGCTCCGGACAGGTTTCCCCCTCCAACGACCAGTACTTC	CASSSGQVSPSNDQYF